This T cell receptor beta chain was sequenced during a study of cytomegalovirus exposure and HLA in healthy donors. Vbeta (60) and Jbeta (13) primers were used in the PCR. Clones were sequenced by immunoSEQ multiplex PCR, and TCRdb holds only the in-frame ones, with some missing. Here the sample spans around 90,000 clones, approximately 79% being singletons. Notes on the study in general: Researchers reported from a later analysis that most CMV-associated TCR beta chains appeared HLA-restricted. Across HLA loci, a later analysis found differing TCR association rates, with DRB1 most and HLA-C fewest. Clonal expansion, a later analysis showed, was greater in HLA-associated TCR beta chains than in equally common others.

Details on this clone: No antigen is known for it.

This TCR was sampled from a man between 25 and 39 years old in good health and CMV-seronegative. Material: PBMCs.

The CDR3: CASSPPGQGVADTQYF. CDR3 nucleotides: TGTGCCAGCAGCCCCCCGGGACAGGGGGTCGCAGATACGCAGTATTTT. V is TRBV5-6 and J is TRBJ2-3; the match to TRBD1 covers 11 bases. J gave up 4 bases and V 4 bases, and 8 bases lay outside the gene matches. There are 16 residues in the CDR3. Germline-derived CDR1 and CDR2 are SGHDT and YYEEEE.